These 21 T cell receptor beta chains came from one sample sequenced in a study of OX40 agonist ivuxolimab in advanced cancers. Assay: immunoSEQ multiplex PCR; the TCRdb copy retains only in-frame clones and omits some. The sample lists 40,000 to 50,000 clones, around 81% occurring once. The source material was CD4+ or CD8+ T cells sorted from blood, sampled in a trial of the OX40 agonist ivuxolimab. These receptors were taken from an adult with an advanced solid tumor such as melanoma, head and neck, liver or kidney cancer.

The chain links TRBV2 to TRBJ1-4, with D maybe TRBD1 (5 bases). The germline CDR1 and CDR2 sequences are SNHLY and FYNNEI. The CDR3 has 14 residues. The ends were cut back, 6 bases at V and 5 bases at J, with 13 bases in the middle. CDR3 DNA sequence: TGTGCCAGCAGCCTAGACAGCTCCAATGAAAAACTGTTTTTT. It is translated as CASSLDSSNEKLFF.

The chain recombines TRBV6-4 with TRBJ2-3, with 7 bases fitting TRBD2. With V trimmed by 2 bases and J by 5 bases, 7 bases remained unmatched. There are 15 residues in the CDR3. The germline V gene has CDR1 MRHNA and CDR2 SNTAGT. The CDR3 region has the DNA TGTGCCAGCAGTGACCAAGGACTAGTTGGAGATACGCAGTATTTT. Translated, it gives CASSDQGLVGDTQYF.

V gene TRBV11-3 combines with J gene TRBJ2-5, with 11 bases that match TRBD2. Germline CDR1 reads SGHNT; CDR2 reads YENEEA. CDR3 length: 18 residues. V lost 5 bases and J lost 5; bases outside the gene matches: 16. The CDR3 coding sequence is TGTGCCAGCAGCCCCCCCAGACTAGCGGGACCCATTACGGAGACCCAGTACTTC. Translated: CASSPPRLAGPITETQYF.

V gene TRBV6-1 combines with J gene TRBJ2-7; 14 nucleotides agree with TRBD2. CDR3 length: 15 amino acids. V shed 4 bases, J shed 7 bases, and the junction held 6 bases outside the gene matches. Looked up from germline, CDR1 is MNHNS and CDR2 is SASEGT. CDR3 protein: CASSGWTSGRREQYF. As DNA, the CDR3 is TGTGCCAGCAGTGGCTGGACTAGCGGGAGGAGGGAGCAGTACTTC.

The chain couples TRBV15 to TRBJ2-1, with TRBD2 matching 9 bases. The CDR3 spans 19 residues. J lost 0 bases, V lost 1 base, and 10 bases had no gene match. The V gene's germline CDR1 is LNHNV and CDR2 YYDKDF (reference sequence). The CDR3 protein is CATSRGAGGPLSSYNEQFF. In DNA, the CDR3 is TGTGCCACCAGCAGAGGGGCGGGAGGGCCCCTCAGCTCCTACAATGAGCAGTTCTTC.

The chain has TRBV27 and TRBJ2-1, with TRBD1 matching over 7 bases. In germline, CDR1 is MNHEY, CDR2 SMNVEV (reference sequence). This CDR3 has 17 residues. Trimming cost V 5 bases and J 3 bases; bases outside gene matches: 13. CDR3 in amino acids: CASSTRQGSPNYNEQFF. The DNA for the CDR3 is TGTGCCAGCAGTACCCGACAGGGATCCCCTAACTACAATGAGCAGTTCTTC.

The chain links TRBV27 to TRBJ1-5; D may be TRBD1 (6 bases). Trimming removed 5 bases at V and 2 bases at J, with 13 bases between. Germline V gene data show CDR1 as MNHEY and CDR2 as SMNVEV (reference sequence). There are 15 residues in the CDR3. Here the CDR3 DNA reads TGTGCCAGCAGTAAACAGGGATATGGCAATCAGCCCCAGCATTTT. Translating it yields CASSKQGYGNQPQHF.

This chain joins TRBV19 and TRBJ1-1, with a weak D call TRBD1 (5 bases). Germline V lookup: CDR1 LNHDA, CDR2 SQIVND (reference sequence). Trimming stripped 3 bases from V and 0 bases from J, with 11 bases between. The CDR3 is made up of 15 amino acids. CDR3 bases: TGTGCCAGTAGTATGGGGGACCTCATGAACACTGAAGCTTTCTTT. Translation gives CASSMGDLMNTEAFF.

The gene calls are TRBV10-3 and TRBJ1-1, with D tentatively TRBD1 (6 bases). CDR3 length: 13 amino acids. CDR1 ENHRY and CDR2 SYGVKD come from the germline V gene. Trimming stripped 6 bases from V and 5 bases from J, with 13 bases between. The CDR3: CAISLNRVTEAFF. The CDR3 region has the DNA TGTGCCATCAGCCTAAACAGGGTTACTGAAGCTTTCTTT.

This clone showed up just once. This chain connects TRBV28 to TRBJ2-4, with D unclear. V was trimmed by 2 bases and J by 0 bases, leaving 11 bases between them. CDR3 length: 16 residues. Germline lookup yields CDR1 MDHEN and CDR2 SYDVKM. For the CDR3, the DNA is TGTGCCAGCAGTTTAGGACCAATGATAGCCAAAAACATTCAGTACTTC. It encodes CASSLGPMIAKNIQYF.

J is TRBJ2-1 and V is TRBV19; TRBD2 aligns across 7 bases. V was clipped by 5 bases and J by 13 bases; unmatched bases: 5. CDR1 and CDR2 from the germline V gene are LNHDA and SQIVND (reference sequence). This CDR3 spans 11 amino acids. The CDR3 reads CASSSRLAQFF. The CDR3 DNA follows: TGTGCCAGTAGTTCCCGACTAGCCCAGTTCTTC.

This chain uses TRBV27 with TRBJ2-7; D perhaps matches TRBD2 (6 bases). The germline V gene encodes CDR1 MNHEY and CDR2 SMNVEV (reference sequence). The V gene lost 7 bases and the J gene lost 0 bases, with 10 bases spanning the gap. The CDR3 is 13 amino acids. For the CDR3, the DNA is TGTGCCAGCAATAGCGGTAGCTCCTACGAGCAGTACTTC. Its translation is CASNSGSSYEQYF.

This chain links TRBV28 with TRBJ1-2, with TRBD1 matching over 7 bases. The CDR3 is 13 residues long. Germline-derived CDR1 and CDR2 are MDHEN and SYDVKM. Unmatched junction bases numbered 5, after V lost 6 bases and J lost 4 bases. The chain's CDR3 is CASSAGQVYGYTF. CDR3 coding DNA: TGTGCCAGCAGCGCCGGACAGGTCTATGGCTACACCTTC.

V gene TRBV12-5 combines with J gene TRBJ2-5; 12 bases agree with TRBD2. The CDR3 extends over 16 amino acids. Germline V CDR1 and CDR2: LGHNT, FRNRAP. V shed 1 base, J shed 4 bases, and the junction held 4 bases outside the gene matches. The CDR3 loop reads CASGLGLAGEGETQYF. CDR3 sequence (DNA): TGTGCTAGTGGTTTGGGACTAGCGGGGGAGGGAGAGACCCAGTACTTC.

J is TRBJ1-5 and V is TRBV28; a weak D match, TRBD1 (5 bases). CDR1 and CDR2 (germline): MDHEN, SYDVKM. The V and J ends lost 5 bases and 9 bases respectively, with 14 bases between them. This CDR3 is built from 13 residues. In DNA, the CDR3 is TGTGCCAGCAGTCGGACTGGGCAGGGGCCCCAGCATTTT. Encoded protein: CASSRTGQGPQHF. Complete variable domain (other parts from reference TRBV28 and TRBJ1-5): DVKVTQSSRYLVKRTGEKVFLECVQDMDHENMFWYRQDPGLGLRLIYFSYDVKMKEKGDIPEGYSVSREKKERFSLILESASTNQTSMYLCASSRTGQGPQHFGDGTRLSIL.

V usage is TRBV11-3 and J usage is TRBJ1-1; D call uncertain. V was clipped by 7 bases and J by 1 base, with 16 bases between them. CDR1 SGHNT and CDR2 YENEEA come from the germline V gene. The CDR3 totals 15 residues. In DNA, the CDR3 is TGTGCCAGCATCACCTTCGGGCAGGCGAACACTGAAGCTTTCTTT. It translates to CASITFGQANTEAFF.

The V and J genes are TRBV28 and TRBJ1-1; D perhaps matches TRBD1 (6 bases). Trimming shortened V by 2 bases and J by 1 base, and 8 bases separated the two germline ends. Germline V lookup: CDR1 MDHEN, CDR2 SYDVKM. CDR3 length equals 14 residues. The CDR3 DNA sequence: TGTGCCAGCAGTTTAAGCAGGGGGAACACTGAAGCTTTCTTT. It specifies CASSLSRGNTEAFF.

CDR3 in amino acids: CATSTLAGGQEQYF. The DNA for the CDR3 is TGTGCCACCAGCACACTAGCGGGAGGGCAAGAGCAGTACTTC. The rearrangement joins TRBV15 to TRBJ2-7; 13 nucleotides align to TRBD2. With 4 bases clipped from V and 7 bases from J, the junction kept 4 bases outside the gene matches. Germline lookup yields CDR1 LNHNV and CDR2 YYDKDF (reference sequence). This CDR3 is 14 amino acids long.

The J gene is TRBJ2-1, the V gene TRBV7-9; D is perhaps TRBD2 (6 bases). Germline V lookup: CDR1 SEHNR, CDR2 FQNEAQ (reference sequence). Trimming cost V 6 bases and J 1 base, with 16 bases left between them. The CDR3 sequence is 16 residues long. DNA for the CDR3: TGTGCCAGCAGATCGATAGTGGGAGGATCCTACAATGAGCAGTTCTTC. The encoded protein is CASRSIVGGSYNEQFF.

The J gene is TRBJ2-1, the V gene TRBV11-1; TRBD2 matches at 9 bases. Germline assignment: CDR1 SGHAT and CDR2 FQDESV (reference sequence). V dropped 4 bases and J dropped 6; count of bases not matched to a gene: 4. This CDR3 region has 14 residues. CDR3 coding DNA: TGTGCCAGCAGCTCCGGACTAGCGCCCAATGAGCAGTTCTTC. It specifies CASSSGLAPNEQFF.

In DNA, the CDR3 is TGTGCCAGCAGTTACAGGGGCTTTGAGCAGTTCTTC. As protein: CASSYRGFEQFF. The chain has TRBV27 and TRBJ2-1, with TRBD1 identical over 7 bases. CDR3 size: 12 residues. J lost 9 bases, V lost 4 bases, and 3 bases had no gene match. Germline V gene lookup returns CDR1 MNHEY and CDR2 SMNVEV (reference sequence).